These 6 T cell receptor beta chains were all obtained from the same sample, sequenced in a study of beta chain features in type 1 diabetes. Study conclusions and caveats: Among all four CD4+ subsets, Type 1 diabetes patients had TCRB CDR3s that were moderately but significantly shorter.

The isolated RNA, all of it, was reverse transcribed, so expressed TCRB transcripts were what got sequenced. The assay was immunoSEQ multiplex PCR, and TCRdb's table has in-frame clones only and misses some. The sample consists of some 370,000 clones, 9.5% to 10% of them appearing once. The antigens of these receptors remain unknown. Material for sequencing was central memory CD4+ T cells from blood. Source of these receptors: a young man with type 1 diabetes.

This clone was counted only a few times. The chain carries TRBV7-3 and TRBJ1-1; no definite D call. Germline values: CDR1 SGHTA, CDR2 FQGTGA. Trimming removed 4 bases from V and 4 bases from J, with 10 bases in between. There are 13 residues in the CDR3. In nucleotides, the CDR3 is TGTGCCAGCAGCTCACTTAGGACCACTGAAGCTTTCTTT. It translates to CASSSLRTTEAFF. Based on the CDR3 plus reference TRBV7-3 and TRBJ1-1, the full variable domain is GAGVSQTPSNKVTEKGKYVELRCDPISGHTALYWYRQSLGQGPEFLIYFQGTGAADDSGLPNDRFFAVRPEGSVSTLKIQRTERGDSAVYLCASSSLRTTEAFFGQGTRLTVV.

This clone was observed many times. This chain's CDR3 is CASSSGTGGVNTGELFF. CDR3 in DNA: TGTGCCAGCAGCTCCGGGACAGGAGGGGTTAACACCGGGGAGCTGTTTTTT. This chain links TRBV5-4 with TRBJ2-2, with 8 positions matching TRBD1. The germline V gene encodes CDR1 SGHNT and CDR2 YYREEE (reference sequence). The CDR3 length is 17 residues. The V segment lost 3 bases and the J segment 2 bases; nucleotides outside the gene matches: 9.

This clone turned up a few times. The chain combines TRBV5-1 with TRBJ2-5; D may match TRBD1 or TRBD2 (5 bases each). The CDR3 totals 14 residues. The germline gives CDR1 SGHRS, CDR2 YFSETQ. Trimming removed 4 bases at V and 4 bases at J, with 14 bases between. The CDR3 region has the DNA TGCGCCAGCAGCCAGGGACGAAGGGGAGAGACCCAGTACTTC. This sequence encodes CASSQGRRGETQYF.

The gene calls are TRBV7-8 and TRBJ2-2; D remains unclear. V was trimmed by 5 bases and J by 6 bases, leaving 10 bases between them. CDR3 length: 13 amino acids. Germline loops: CDR1 SGHVS, CDR2 FQNEAQ. In nucleotides, the CDR3 is TGTGCCAGCAGCGCTAAGCCGGCCGGGGAGCTGTTTTTT. Amino acid sequence: CASSAKPAGELFF.

The V gene is TRBV30, the J gene TRBJ1-5; 7 nucleotides align to TRBD1. Germline CDR1 is GTSNPN and CDR2 is SVGIG (reference sequence). CDR3 size: 12 residues. The junction had 2 bases not matched to a gene; V was cut back by 5 bases and J by 4 bases. Written as DNA, the CDR3 is TGTGCCTGGGGGACAGCGAATCAGCCCCAGCATTTT. Its protein is CAWGTANQPQHF.

This clone was seen a handful of times. CDR3 nucleotide sequence: TGCGCCAGCAGCTTGGGGGATGGTGAGCAGTTCTTC. Translated: CASSLGDGEQFF. The chain recombines TRBV5-1 with TRBJ2-1; no firm D call. V was shortened by 0 bases and J by 9 bases, with 7 bases between the two germline ends. CDR1 is SGHRS and CDR2 is YFSETQ in the germline V gene. The CDR3 extends over 12 amino acids.